These 18 T cell receptor beta chains were all obtained from the same sample, sequenced in a study of vaccination and CD4 T cells after COVID-19. Their antigens are not known. The time point: late sampling 161 to 241 days after vaccination in three convalescent patients. Treatment of the sample: roughly ten-day PBMC culture with coronavirus spike peptide pools or control peptides (ViraFEST assay). The study sequenced cultured CD4+ T cell DNA using the Oncomine TCR Beta short-read assay. TCRdb itself ran the PCR reads through MiXCR, one entry per CDR3 protein. The sample includes approximately 23,000 distinct CDR3 sequences, around two fifths of them seen just once. Here the sequenced sample was CD4+ T cells from blood, cultured in vitro, taken about 7 months after SARS-CoV-2 vaccination. The receptors were sampled from a human donor who had recovered from COVID-19.

The V call is TRBV28, the J call TRBJ1-2, with 8 bases fitting TRBD1. V gave up 2 bases and J gave up 1 base; unmatched junction bases: 3. The CDR3 is made up of 15 amino acids. Germline CDR1 reads MDHEN; CDR2 reads SYDVKM. CDR3 region: CASSLRQGNNYGYTF. The CDR3 nucleotides are TGTGCCAGCAGTTTACGACAGGGGAATAACTATGGCTACACCTTC.

The chain is built from TRBV6-1 and TRBJ1-1, with D tentatively TRBD1 (5 bases). This CDR3 is 14 amino acids long. Germline CDR1 MNHNS, CDR2 SASEGT. Trimming took 6 bases from V and 0 from J, leaving 11 bases between them. The CDR3 coding sequence is TGTGCCAGCAGCCGCGGACACCTGAACACTGAAGCTTTCTTT. Translation gives CASSRGHLNTEAFF.

This clonotype turned up a few times. This chain links TRBV6-4 with TRBJ2-1, with D possibly matching TRBD2 (6 bases). V lost 4 bases and J 6 bases, leaving 10 bases between the germline ends. Per the germline V gene, CDR1 is MRHNA and CDR2 is SNTAGT. The CDR3 is 13 amino acids. The CDR3 loop is CASSASESNEQFF. DNA for the CDR3: TGTGCCAGCAGTGCTAGCGAGAGCAATGAGCAGTTCTTC.

This clonotype was counted a few times. The chain has TRBV20-1 and TRBJ1-1; perhaps TRBD1 as D (5 bases). Trimming shortened V by 6 bases and J by 3 bases, and 14 bases separated the two germline ends. Germline V gene lookup returns CDR1 DFQATT and CDR2 SNEGSKA (reference sequence). This CDR3 is built from 13 residues. Written as DNA, the CDR3 is TGCAGTGCCACAATAGGGGTAGACACTGAAGCTTTCTTT. Its translation: CSATIGVDTEAFF.

The genes are TRBV7-8 and TRBJ2-6, with D unclear. There are 16 residues in the CDR3. Deletions cut 2 bases from V and 0 bases from J, with 8 bases between. Germline V gene data show CDR1 as SGHVS and CDR2 as FQNEAQ. The CDR3 loop is CASSLWSLSGANVLTF. DNA of the CDR3: TGTGCCAGCAGCTTATGGTCCCTCTCTGGGGCCAACGTCCTGACTTTC.

This rearrangement joins TRBV7-2 to TRBJ2-1, with 11 positions matching TRBD2. The CDR3 contains 17 residues. J was trimmed by 10 bases and V by 4 bases; bases with no gene match: 15. In germline, CDR1 is SGHTA, CDR2 FQGNSA. CDR3 sequence: CASSSRVVAGGPREQFF. CDR3 bases: TGTGCCAGCAGCTCCCGTGTGGTAGCGGGAGGGCCTAGAGAGCAGTTCTTC.

V usage is TRBV6-1 and J usage is TRBJ2-2, with 8 bases matching TRBD2. This CDR3 is built from 15 residues. Trimming at V came to 8 bases and at J to 6 bases, leaving 11 bases not matched to a gene. Germline CDR1 is MNHNS and CDR2 is SASEGT. Written as DNA, the CDR3 is TGTGCCAGCGCTTCACCGGGAGGGCCATCCGGGGAGCTGTTTTTT. Protein: CASASPGGPSGELFF.

This clonotype came up a few times. The chain carries TRBV28 and TRBJ2-7; 8 bases fit TRBD2. The V gene end was trimmed by 6 bases and the J gene end by 6 bases; junction bases not matched to a gene: 10. Germline V CDR1 and CDR2: MDHEN, SYDVKM. The CDR3 sequence is 14 residues long. The CDR3 here is CASRPGGRIGEQYF. The CDR3 DNA sequence: TGTGCCAGCAGACCGGGGGGGCGCATTGGCGAGCAGTACTTC.

The chain recombines TRBV7-2 with TRBJ1-4, with no clear D. The CDR3 sequence is 13 residues long. V was pared by 3 bases and J by 8 bases, with 10 bases between. Germline V gives CDR1 SGHTA, CDR2 FQGNSA. CDR3 protein: CASSLAAREKLFF. The CDR3 DNA follows: TGTGCCAGCAGCTTGGCGGCGAGGGAAAAACTGTTTTTT.

This clonotype was recorded only once. CDR3 sequence: CSAGEHPNTGELFF. The DNA for the CDR3 is TGCAGTGCTGGGGAACATCCGAACACCGGGGAGCTGTTTTTT. The rearrangement joins TRBV20-1 to TRBJ2-2; D is unresolved. The CDR3 consists of 14 residues. Germline lookup yields CDR1 DFQATT and CDR2 SNEGSKA (reference sequence). The V and J ends lost 5 bases and 0 bases respectively, with 10 bases between them.

This clonotype has only a few counts. The chain carries TRBV20-1 and TRBJ2-1; 9 nucleotides align to TRBD1. Germline CDR1 DFQATT, CDR2 SNEGSKA (reference sequence). The length of the CDR3 is 19 residues. CDR3 nucleotide sequence: TGCAGCGCACCAGTACCGGGACAGGGTCTAGGTAAGGTCTACAATGAGCAGTTCTTC. Protein product: CSAPVPGQGLGKVYNEQFF.

This clonotype was detected a few times. The CDR3: CASSRDETQYF. DNA for the CDR3: TGTGCCAGCAGCAGGGACGAGACCCAGTACTTC. The J gene is TRBJ2-5, the V gene TRBV6-1; D is tentatively TRBD1 or TRBD2 (5 bases each). Trimming shortened V by 6 bases and J by 5 bases, and 7 bases separated the two germline ends. The germline CDR1 and CDR2 sequences are MNHNS and SASEGT. This CDR3 has 11 amino acids.

The table lists this clonotype with a few counts. V gene TRBV15 combines with J gene TRBJ1-6; 10 bases line up with TRBD1. The germline gives CDR1 LNHNV, CDR2 YYDKDF (reference sequence). The CDR3 is 15 amino acids. Trimming removed 5 bases from V and 9 bases from J; junction bases left unmatched: 7. The CDR3 here is CATSDRDRGVSPLHF. The DNA for the CDR3 is TGTGCCACCAGCGACCGGGACAGGGGCGTTTCACCCCTCCACTTT.

The V gene is TRBV6-2 or TRBV6-3, the J gene TRBJ2-3; 8 nucleotides line up with TRBD2. J was trimmed by 9 bases and V by 6 bases; bases with no gene match: 14. The CDR3 is 15 residues long. Germline-derived CDR1 and CDR2 are MNHEY and SVGEGT. CDR3 sequence reads: CASRPSGYVRRTQYF. The CDR3 region has the DNA TGTGCCAGCAGACCTAGCGGGTATGTGAGGCGGACGCAGTATTTT.

This chain uses TRBV20-1 with TRBJ2-1; 7 bases agree with TRBD2. The CDR3 is 14 amino acids. Germline V gene data show CDR1 as DFQATT and CDR2 as SNEGSKA (reference sequence). V lost 5 bases and J lost 6; bases outside the gene matches: 10. This CDR3 is CSALAGDYRNEQFF. The CDR3 DNA reads as TGCAGTGCTCTGGCCGGGGACTACCGCAATGAGCAGTTCTTC.

The chain uses TRBV6-2 or TRBV6-3 and TRBJ2-7, with D possibly TRBD2 on 6 matching bases. Looked up from germline, CDR1 is MNHEY and CDR2 is SVGEGT. The CDR3 spans 12 residues. V was trimmed by 5 bases and J by 6 bases, leaving 11 bases between them. The chain's CDR3 is CASSALAPEQYF. DNA of the CDR3: TGTGCCAGCAGTGCTCTAGCGCCCGAGCAGTACTTC.

V and J are TRBV7-8 and TRBJ1-6; tentative D call: TRBD1 (6 bases). The V and J ends lost 3 bases and 7 bases respectively, with 13 bases between them. CDR1 is SGHVS, CDR2 FQNEAQ, per germline. The CDR3 runs to 15 residues. As DNA, the CDR3 is TGTGCCAGCAGCTTTACCGGACAGACAAATTCACCCCTCCACTTT. This codes for CASSFTGQTNSPLHF.

V usage is TRBV5-6 and J usage is TRBJ2-3; a possible D gene is TRBD2 (5 bases). CDR3 length: 16 amino acids. V lost 0 bases and J lost 0, with 11 bases in between. The germline V gene encodes CDR1 SGHDT and CDR2 YYEEEE. This CDR3 is CASSLGGGYSTDTQYF. The CDR3 region has the DNA TGTGCCAGCAGCTTGGGTGGCGGGTATAGCACAGATACGCAGTATTTT. Together with reference TRBV5-6 and TRBJ2-3, the CDR3 gives the full variable domain: DAGVTQSPTHLIKTRGQQVTLRCSPKSGHDTVSWYQQALGQGPQFIFQYYEEEERQRGNFPDRFSGHQFPNYSSELNVNALLLGDSALYLCASSLGGGYSTDTQYFGPGTRLTVL.